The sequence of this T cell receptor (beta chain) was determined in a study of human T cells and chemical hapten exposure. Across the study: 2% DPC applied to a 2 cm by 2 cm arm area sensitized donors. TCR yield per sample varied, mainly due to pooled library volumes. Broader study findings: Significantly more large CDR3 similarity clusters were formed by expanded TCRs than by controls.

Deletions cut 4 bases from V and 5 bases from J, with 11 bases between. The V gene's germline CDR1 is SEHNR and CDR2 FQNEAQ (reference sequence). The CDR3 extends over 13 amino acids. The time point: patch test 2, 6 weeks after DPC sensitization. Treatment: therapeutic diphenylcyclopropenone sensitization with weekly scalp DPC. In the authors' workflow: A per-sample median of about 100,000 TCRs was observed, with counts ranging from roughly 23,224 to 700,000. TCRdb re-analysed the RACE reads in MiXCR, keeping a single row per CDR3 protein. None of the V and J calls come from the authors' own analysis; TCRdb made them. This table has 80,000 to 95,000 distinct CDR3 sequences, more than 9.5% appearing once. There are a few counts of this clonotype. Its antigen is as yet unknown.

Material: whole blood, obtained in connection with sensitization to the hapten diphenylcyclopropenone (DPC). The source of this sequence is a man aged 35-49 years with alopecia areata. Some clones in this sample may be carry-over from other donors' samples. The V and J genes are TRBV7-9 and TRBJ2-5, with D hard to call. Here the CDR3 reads CASSSLIMETQYF. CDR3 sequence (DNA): TGTGCCAGCAGCTCCTTAATTATGGAGACCCAGTACTTC.